The 10 T cell receptor beta chains in this list originate from one sample, sequenced in a study of OX40 agonist ivuxolimab in advanced cancers. The assay was immunoSEQ multiplex PCR, and TCRdb's table has in-frame clones only and misses some. The sample holds about 69,000 clones, roughly 90% seen once. The sequenced sample was CD4+ or CD8+ T cells sorted from blood, obtained in a trial of the OX40 agonist ivuxolimab. These receptors all come from an adult with an advanced solid tumor such as melanoma, head and neck, liver or kidney cancer.

The genes are TRBV5-1 and TRBJ2-6; no clear D. Germline CDR1 and CDR2: SGHRS and YFSETQ. The CDR3 covers 17 residues. Trimming left V 0 bases short and J 0 bases short, with 10 bases between. CDR3: CASSLVQFASGANVLTF. DNA for the CDR3: TGCGCCAGCAGCTTGGTTCAATTTGCCTCTGGGGCCAACGTCCTGACTTTC. The whole variable domain, remainder taken from reference TRBV5-1 and TRBJ2-6, is KAGVTQTPRYLIKTRGQQVTLSCSPISGHRSVSWYQQTPGQGLQFLFEYFSETQRNKGNFPGRFSGRQFSNSRSEMNVSTLELGDSALYLCASSLVQFASGANVLTFGAGSRLTVL.

The gene calls are TRBV5-1 and TRBJ2-5, with 8 bases lining up with TRBD2. V lost 3 bases and J lost 2; bases outside the gene matches: 9. Germline V gene data show CDR1 as SGHRS and CDR2 as YFSETQ. There are 16 residues in the CDR3. Here the CDR3 reads CASSYSRGGEQETQYF. The CDR3 DNA follows: TGCGCCAGCAGCTATTCTCGGGGGGGAGAACAAGAGACCCAGTACTTC.

The chain recombines TRBV9 with TRBJ2-3; D is possibly TRBD1 (6 bases). Germline CDR1 is SGDLS and CDR2 is YYNGEE. Trimming stripped 4 bases from V and 3 bases from J, with 15 bases between. The CDR3 has 15 amino acids. The CDR3 is CASSPTTGRTDTQYF. CDR3 in DNA: TGTGCCAGCAGCCCCACAACAGGGCGGACAGATACGCAGTATTTT.

The chain has TRBV29-1 and TRBJ2-1, with D perhaps TRBD1 (6 bases). There are 12 residues in the CDR3. Trimming took 7 bases from V and 6 from J, leaving 13 bases between them. The germline V gene has CDR1 SQVTM and CDR2 ANQGSEA. CDR3 protein: CSGIQGSNEQFF. In DNA, the CDR3 is TGCAGCGGAATACAGGGTAGCAATGAGCAGTTCTTC.

This chain joins TRBV10-1 and TRBJ2-7, with 8 bases lining up with TRBD1. The V and J ends lost 8 bases and 2 bases, in that order; junction bases with no gene match: 5. The germline V gene encodes CDR1 WNHNN and CDR2 SYGVQD (reference sequence). The length of the CDR3 is 13 residues. CDR3 sequence: CASSETGAYEQYF. DNA of the CDR3: TGCGCCAGCTCCGAGACAGGGGCCTACGAGCAGTACTTC.

V gene TRBV5-8 combines with J gene TRBJ2-2, with 7 bases fitting TRBD1. Germline lookup yields CDR1 SGHTS and CDR2 YDEGEE. The trim removed 5 bases at V and 1 base at J, leaving 5 bases unmatched. The CDR3 extends over 15 amino acids. CDR3 region: CASRTQGKNTGELFF. As DNA, the CDR3 is TGTGCCAGCAGAACACAGGGGAAGAACACCGGGGAGCTGTTTTTT.

The rearrangement links TRBV2 to TRBJ2-1; 16 bases align to TRBD2. V dropped 4 bases and J dropped 7; count of bases not matched to a gene: 4. Germline V gene data show CDR1 as SNHLY and CDR2 as FYNNEI. CDR3 length equals 16 residues. CDR3 sequence: CASSGGTSGRANEQFF. CDR3 nucleotides: TGTGCCAGCAGTGGCGGGACTAGCGGGAGGGCAAATGAGCAGTTCTTC. Full variable domain (outside the CDR3, taken from reference TRBV2 and TRBJ2-1): EPEVTQTPSHQVTQMGQEVILRCVPISNHLYFYWYRQILGQKVEFLVSFYNNEISEKSEIFDDQFSVERPDGSNFTLKIRSTKLEDSAMYFCASSGGTSGRANEQFFGPGTRLTVL.

This chain joins TRBV10-3 and TRBJ2-7, with TRBD2 as a possible D gene (6 bases). Trimming pared 5 bases from V and 2 bases from J, leaving 13 bases between. In germline, CDR1 is ENHRY, CDR2 SYGVKD. The CDR3 is made up of 14 amino acids. The CDR3 DNA reads TGTGCCATCAGTATCGCTAGCGAAACCTACGAGCAGTACTTC. It encodes CAISIASETYEQYF.

V gene TRBV30 combines with J gene TRBJ1-2; D not certain. The germline V and J ends were trimmed by 0 bases and 4 bases, with 9 bases remaining between them. Germline CDR1 GTSNPN, CDR2 SVGIG (reference sequence). This CDR3 contains 13 residues. The DNA for the CDR3 is TGTGCCTGGAGTGTAGGGTCTACCTATGGCTACACCTTC. Translating it yields CAWSVGSTYGYTF.

CDR3 in DNA: TGTGCCAGCAGTCCTCATCGGGGTTCTGGGGCCAACGTCCTGACTTTC. This encodes CASSPHRGSGANVLTF. This chain uses TRBV28 with TRBJ2-6, with TRBD2 as a possible D gene (5 bases). There are 16 residues in the CDR3. Germline-derived CDR1 and CDR2 are MDHEN and SYDVKM. Deletions cut 5 bases from V and 1 base from J, with 12 bases between.